The 31 T cell receptor beta chains presented below share a single source sample, sequenced in a study of blood T cell repertoires in COVID-19 (TCRdb year 2020). Receptor libraries were prepared by the immunoSEQ multiplex PCR assay. TCRdb took over this immuneACCESS table, retaining in-frame rearrangements with V and J assigned. Such tables are incomplete; in checked studies, under half of the missing clones stem from an unresolved V gene, and the remainder is unexplained. The sample data list about 120,000 clones, and about four fifths of these were observed just once. The leading ten clones occupy 37% of the sample. The sample taken for sequencing was peripheral blood. These receptors all stem from a man aged 40-49 years with active or convalescent COVID-19.

The J gene is TRBJ2-1, the V gene TRBV4-3; possible D gene TRBD2, 5 bases. Germline V lookup: CDR1 LGHNA, CDR2 YSLEER. This CDR3 comprises 16 residues. Trimming removed 0 bases from V and 7 bases from J, with 16 bases in between. Here the CDR3 DNA reads TGCGCCAGCAGCCAAGATAAGTCCCTGGGAGCAAATGAGCAGTTCTTC. Protein sequence: CASSQDKSLGANEQFF.

The chain links TRBV5-4 to TRBJ2-7, with D tentatively TRBD1 (6 bases). The CDR3 has 16 amino acids. Germline lookup yields CDR1 SGHNT and CDR2 YYREEE (reference sequence). Trimming shortened V by 3 bases and J by 1 base, and 17 bases separated the two germline ends. In nucleotides, the CDR3 is TGTGCCAGCAGCTGGTGGGCCCCCAGGGGTTCCTACGAGCAGTACTTC. This gives the protein CASSWWAPRGSYEQYF.

The genes are TRBV19 and TRBJ2-1; TRBD2 matches 10 bases. Germline CDR1 LNHDA, CDR2 SQIVND (reference sequence). The J segment lost 5 bases and the V segment lost 8 bases, leaving 3 bases of the junction unmatched. The CDR3 covers 13 residues. The CDR3 bases are TGTGCCAGTGGGACTAGCGCTGACAATGAGCAGTTCTTC. Its translation: CASGTSADNEQFF. The full variable domain, completed using reference TRBV19 and TRBJ2-1, is DGGITQSPKYLFRKEGQNVTLSCEQNLNHDAMYWYRQDPGQGLRLIYYSQIVNDFQKGDIAEGYSVSREKKESFPLTVTSAQKNPTAFYLCASGTSADNEQFFGPGTRLTVL.

The rearrangement links TRBV6-5 to TRBJ1-4, with 8 positions matching TRBD1. This CDR3 is 14 amino acids long. J lost 12 bases, V lost 11 bases, and 17 bases had no gene match. Germline values: CDR1 MNHEY, CDR2 SVGAGI. Written as DNA, the CDR3 is TGTGCCTCGCTGCATAGGCAGGGGGCCCAAGAACTGTTTTTT. Its translation is CASLHRQGAQELFF.

This clone was counted between two and nine times. This chain uses TRBV7-2 with TRBJ1-2; maybe TRBD1 (5 bases). The CDR3 length is 16 residues. Trimming shortened V by 4 bases and J by 2 bases, and 17 bases separated the two germline ends. Germline V CDR1 and CDR2: SGHTA, FQGNSA. The CDR3 sequence: CASSYLGRGSNYGYTF. The CDR3 region has the DNA TGTGCCAGCAGCTACTTAGGAAGGGGATCCAACTATGGCTACACCTTC.

The rearrangement links TRBV4-3 to TRBJ1-2, with a tentative D call TRBD1 (6 bases). Trimming cost V 0 bases and J 4 bases, with 12 bases left between them. Germline values: CDR1 LGHNA, CDR2 YSLEER. The CDR3 is made up of 15 amino acids. CDR3 region: CASSQETTGTYGYTF. CDR3 bases: TGCGCCAGCAGCCAAGAAACAACAGGGACCTATGGCTACACCTTC.

V is TRBV7-2 and J is TRBJ2-1; the D is unclear. Germline CDR1 and CDR2: SGHTA and FQGNSA. This CDR3 contains 14 residues. V lost 1 base and J lost 6, with 10 bases in between. CDR3 nucleotide sequence: TGTGCCAGCAGCTTAGGGTTAGCCTCCAATGAGCAGTTCTTC. Encoded protein: CASSLGLASNEQFF. The whole variable domain, remainder taken from reference TRBV7-2 and TRBJ2-1, is GAGVSQSPSNKVTEKGKDVELRCDPISGHTALYWYRQSLGQGLEFLIYFQGNSAPDKSGLPSDRFSAERTGGSVSTLTIQRTQQEDSAVYLCASSLGLASNEQFFGPGTRLTVL.

The chain has TRBV19 and TRBJ1-1; D not certain. Germline V gives CDR1 LNHDA, CDR2 SQIVND (reference sequence). This CDR3 comprises 14 residues. Between the trimmed V and J ends, which lost 4 bases and 0 bases, there was a span of 9 bases. The CDR3 spells CASSTRELNTEAFF. CDR3 in DNA: TGTGCCAGTAGTACCCGGGAGCTGAACACTGAAGCTTTCTTT.

This chain links TRBV5-4 with TRBJ2-1, with TRBD1 matching over 8 bases. Trimming cost V 4 bases and J 0 bases; bases outside gene matches: 6. CDR1 and CDR2 (germline): SGHNT, YYREEE (reference sequence). The length of the CDR3 is 16 residues. CDR3 region: CASSAGQASSYNEQFF. The CDR3 region has the DNA TGTGCCAGCAGCGCGGGACAGGCCAGCTCCTACAATGAGCAGTTCTTC.

The V call is TRBV30, the J call TRBJ1-5, with a weak D call TRBD1 (5 bases). CDR1 and CDR2 (germline): GTSNPN, SVGIG (reference sequence). Trimming removed 2 bases from V and 1 base from J, with 15 bases in between. The CDR3 runs 16 residues. The CDR3 protein is CAWSRLGGTSNQPQHF. Written as DNA, the CDR3 is TGTGCCTGGAGTCGACTCGGGGGGACGAGCAATCAGCCCCAGCATTTT. Supplemented by reference TRBV30 and TRBJ1-5, the full variable domain reads SQTIHQWPATLVQPVGSPLSLECTVEGTSNPNLYWYRQAAGRGLQLLFYSVGIGQISSEVPQNLSASRPQDRQFILSSKKLLLSDSGFYLCAWSRLGGTSNQPQHFGDGTRLSIL.

The chain links TRBV6-5 to TRBJ1-5; TRBD1 is a possible D gene (6 bases). Trimming left V 2 bases short and J 7 bases short, with 15 bases between. CDR3 length equals 15 residues. Looked up from germline, CDR1 is MNHEY and CDR2 is SVGAGI. CDR3 DNA: TGTGCCAGCAGTTACGAATCGGGGGGCCGGCAGCCCCAGCATTTT. It codes for CASSYESGGRQPQHF.

This rearrangement joins TRBV21-1 to TRBJ2-1; TRBD1 is the table's D call, not checked against the DNA. TRBV21-1 is flagged as a pseudogene. The CDR3 length is 18 residues. CDR3 loop: CARVDRESQRSSYNEQFF. For the CDR3, the DNA is TGTGCCAGGGTGGACAGGGAGTCCCAGCGGAGCTCCTACAATGAGCAGTTCTTC.

The rearrangement uses TRBV7-9 and TRBJ1-2; tentatively, D is TRBD1 (6 bases). CDR1 SEHNR and CDR2 FQNEAQ come from the germline V gene (reference sequence). V was cut by 5 bases and J by 7 bases, with 14 bases left in between. CDR3 length: 13 residues. CDR3 in amino acids: CASSAQTGFGYTF. CDR3 nucleotide sequence: TGTGCCAGCAGCGCTCAAACAGGGTTTGGCTACACCTTC.

The chain combines TRBV4-3 with TRBJ1-4, with D possibly matching TRBD1 (6 bases). Germline CDR1 reads LGHNA; CDR2 reads YSLEER. The CDR3 is 15 amino acids. Between the trimmed V and J ends, which lost 3 bases and 4 bases, there was a span of 12 bases. This chain's CDR3 is CASSHGTGSNEKLFF. The DNA for the CDR3 is TGCGCCAGCAGCCACGGTACAGGGAGTAATGAAAAACTGTTTTTT.

The rearrangement joins TRBV28 to TRBJ1-1; no firm D call. V dropped 3 bases and J dropped 1 base, with 9 bases sitting between them. The CDR3 runs 14 residues. Germline CDR1 MDHEN, CDR2 SYDVKM. The DNA of the CDR3 is TGTGCCAGCAGTTTGTTACACGAGAACACTGAAGCTTTCTTT. Amino acids: CASSLLHENTEAFF.

This sequence joins TRBV28 and TRBJ1-2; D is perhaps TRBD1 (6 bases). This CDR3 region has 14 residues. CDR1 and CDR2 from the germline V gene are MDHEN and SYDVKM. V was cut by 3 bases and J by 7 bases, with 15 bases left in between. CDR3 loop: CASSLPTGGAGYTF. CDR3 nucleotide sequence: TGTGCCAGCAGTTTGCCAACGGGGGGGGCTGGCTACACCTTC.

This clone was counted a single time. The chain combines TRBV27 with TRBJ1-2; D may be TRBD1 (6 bases). CDR3 length: 13 amino acids. Trimming took off 5 bases at V and 5 bases at J, with 12 bases between the two ends. Germline loops: CDR1 MNHEY, CDR2 SMNVEV (reference sequence). The CDR3, as DNA: TGTGCCAGCAGTCCACAGGGTTGGTATGGCTACACCTTC. It encodes CASSPQGWYGYTF.

A single count supports this clone. This chain connects TRBV7-2 to TRBJ1-2, with 11 positions matching TRBD1. The V segment lost 6 bases and the J segment 4 bases; nucleotides outside the gene matches: 7. The germline V gene has CDR1 SGHTA and CDR2 FQGNSA. This CDR3 spans 15 amino acids. The chain's CDR3 is CASRGGQGEAYGYTF. The CDR3 nucleotides are TGTGCCAGCAGAGGGGGACAGGGGGAAGCCTATGGCTACACCTTC.

The V call is TRBV18, the J call TRBJ1-5; 12 positions agree with TRBD1. Per germline, CDR1 KGHSH and CDR2 LQKENI. With 2 bases clipped from V and 6 bases from J, the junction kept 2 bases outside the gene matches. CDR3 length equals 15 residues. CDR3 bases: TGTGCCAGCTCACCAGGGACAGGGGGCGGTCAGCCCCAGCATTTT. Its protein product is CASSPGTGGGQPQHF.

This clone was detected once. This chain links TRBV11-3 with TRBJ2-1; 7 positions match TRBD1. CDR3 length equals 13 residues. Trimming cost V 5 bases and J 7 bases; bases outside gene matches: 5. Germline V CDR1 and CDR2: SGHNT, YENEEA. In nucleotides, the CDR3 is TGTGCCAGCAGCGTCCGACAGGGTAATGAGCAGTTCTTC. It specifies CASSVRQGNEQFF.

The chain couples TRBV2 to TRBJ2-5, with D unresolved. The germline gives CDR1 SNHLY, CDR2 FYNNEI. This CDR3 region has 12 residues. With 6 bases removed from V and 4 bases from J, the gap between germline ends came to 9 bases. The CDR3 DNA is TGTGCCAGCAGGTACAGTGGAGAGACCCAGTACTTC. The encoded protein is CASRYSGETQYF. The complete variable domain, with remaining parts taken from reference TRBV2 and TRBJ2-5, reads EPEVTQTPSHQVTQMGQEVILRCVPISNHLYFYWYRQILGQKVEFLVSFYNNEISEKSEIFDDQFSVERPDGSNFTLKIRSTKLEDSAMYFCASRYSGETQYFGPGTRLLVL.

The rearrangement uses TRBV4-1 and TRBJ1-1; the D gene is possibly TRBD1 (6 bases). Germline lookup yields CDR1 MGHRA and CDR2 YSYEKL. The CDR3 has 15 residues. Trimming pared 3 bases from V and 3 bases from J, leaving 14 bases between. CDR3 sequence reads: CASSHPGTLHTEAFF. CDR3 nucleotide sequence: TGCGCCAGCAGCCACCCCGGGACACTGCACACTGAAGCTTTCTTT.

A single count supports this clone. The chain combines TRBV10-3 with TRBJ2-1; 15 bases fit TRBD2. The CDR3 has 17 amino acids. The germline V gene has CDR1 ENHRY and CDR2 SYGVKD. V gave up 5 bases and J gave up 0 bases; unmatched junction bases: 2. CDR3 in DNA: TGTGCCATCAGTAGGACTAGCGGGGGGGGCTCCTACAATGAGCAGTTCTTC. Protein sequence: CAISRTSGGGSYNEQFF.

V and J are TRBV30 and TRBJ1-4; D uncertain. Germline values: CDR1 GTSNPN, CDR2 SVGIG (reference sequence). V was shortened by 2 bases and J by 6 bases, with 16 bases between the two germline ends. CDR3 size: 15 residues. The CDR3 DNA is TGTGCCTGGAGTAGGCGGGCGAGCGGGTATGAAAAACTGTTTTTT. Encoded protein: CAWSRRASGYEKLFF.

This clone appeared a single time. An end of the junction differs from the germline gene, which may be a read error. The chain employs TRBV6-1 and TRBJ1-4; D not resolved. The CDR3 extends over 16 amino acids. Germline V gene lookup returns CDR1 MNHNS and CDR2 SASEGT. The CDR3 protein is CASSEAQGGAKEKLFF. CDR3 DNA: TGTGCCAGCAGTGAAGCGCAAGGAGGAGCTAAGGAAAAACTGTTTTTT.

This clone was seen a single time. V and J are TRBV30 and TRBJ1-1; possibly TRBD1 for D (5 bases). There are 16 residues in the CDR3. The V end lost 8 bases, the J end lost 1 base, and 23 bases lay between the germline ends. CDR1 is GTSNPN, CDR2 SVGIG, per germline (reference sequence). The CDR3 coding sequence is TGTGCCCGAGTTCTGGGGAAAGGGGTTAAGAACACTGAAGCTTTCTTT. Translating gives CARVLGKGVKNTEAFF. Complete variable domain (other parts from reference TRBV30 and TRBJ1-1): SQTIHQWPATLVQPVGSPLSLECTVEGTSNPNLYWYRQAAGRGLQLLFYSVGIGQISSEVPQNLSASRPQDRQFILSSKKLLLSDSGFYLCARVLGKGVKNTEAFFGQGTRLTVV.

The chain uses TRBV7-2 and TRBJ1-2; D is uncertain. Per the germline V gene, CDR1 is SGHTA and CDR2 is FQGNSA. The CDR3 length is 13 residues. Trimming cost V 6 bases and J 4 bases, with 12 bases left between them. CDR3 sequence reads: CASSLSWSYGYTF. CDR3 nucleotide sequence: TGTGCCAGCAGTTTAAGTTGGAGCTATGGCTACACCTTC. Variable domain in full (rest from reference TRBV7-2 and TRBJ1-2): GAGVSQSPSNKVTEKGKDVELRCDPISGHTALYWYRQSLGQGLEFLIYFQGNSAPDKSGLPSDRFSAERTGGSVSTLTIQRTQQEDSAVYLCASSLSWSYGYTFGSGTRLTVV.

The V and J genes are TRBV5-1 and TRBJ2-7, with D perhaps matching TRBD1 (6 bases). CDR3 length: 15 residues. Germline assignment: CDR1 SGHRS and CDR2 YFSETQ. V lost 0 bases to trimming and J lost 6 bases, with 16 bases between them. CDR3 sequence reads: CASSLDAGAAGEQYF. CDR3 DNA: TGCGCCAGCAGCTTGGACGCAGGGGCGGCCGGCGAGCAGTACTTC.

With regard to this clone: Its ends do not fully match the called genes, so a read error is possible. The chain carries TRBV6-5 and TRBJ1-5; possibly TRBD1 for D (5 bases). Per the germline V gene, CDR1 is MNHEY and CDR2 is SVGAGI. The CDR3 is 16 amino acids. CDR3 bases: TGTGCCAGCAGTAACTCAGGGCTGGAGGCCAATCAGCCCCAGCATTTT. It codes for CASSNSGLEANQPQHF.

The rearrangement joins TRBV5-1 to TRBJ1-1, with 7 bases identical to TRBD1. This CDR3 region has 15 residues. Losses at the gene ends were 0 bases for V and 4 bases for J; bases not matched to a gene: 6. The germline gives CDR1 SGHRS, CDR2 YFSETQ. The CDR3 here is CASSLVSGGSTEAFF. In DNA, the CDR3 is TGCGCCAGCAGCTTGGTATCAGGGGGAAGCACTGAAGCTTTCTTT.

The genes are TRBV27 and TRBJ1-1; maybe TRBD1 (6 bases). CDR1 is MNHEY, CDR2 SMNVEV, per germline (reference sequence). V lost 7 bases to trimming and J lost 1 base, with 13 bases between them. The CDR3 length is 14 residues. In nucleotides, the CDR3 is TGTGCCAGCACCATGGGGGCAGAGAACACTGAAGCTTTCTTT. This encodes CASTMGAENTEAFF.